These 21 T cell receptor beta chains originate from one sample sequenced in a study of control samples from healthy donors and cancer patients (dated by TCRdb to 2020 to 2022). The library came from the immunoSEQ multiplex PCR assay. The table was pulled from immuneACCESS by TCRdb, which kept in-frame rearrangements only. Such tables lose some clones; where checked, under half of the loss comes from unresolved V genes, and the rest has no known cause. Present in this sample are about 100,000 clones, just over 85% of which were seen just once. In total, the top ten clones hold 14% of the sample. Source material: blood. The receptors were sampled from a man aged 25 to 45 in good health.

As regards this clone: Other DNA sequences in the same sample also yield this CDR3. CDR3 loop: CASSQESGSYNEQFF. The CDR3 DNA reads TGCGCCAGCAGCCAAGAATCCGGATCCTACAATGAGCAGTTCTTC. The chain recombines TRBV4-3 with TRBJ2-1, with D uncertain. CDR1 and CDR2 (germline): LGHNA, YSLEER. V was pared by 0 bases and J by 1 base, with 7 bases between. This CDR3 comprises 15 residues.

The CDR3 is CASSLDRFEKLFF. In DNA form, the CDR3 reads TGCGCCAGCAGCCTCGACAGGTTTGAAAAACTGTTTTTT. The chain couples TRBV4-1 to TRBJ1-4; perhaps TRBD1 as D (6 bases). The germline gives CDR1 MGHRA, CDR2 YSYEKL. The CDR3 covers 13 residues. The V gene lost 4 bases and the J gene lost 7 bases, with 10 bases spanning the gap.

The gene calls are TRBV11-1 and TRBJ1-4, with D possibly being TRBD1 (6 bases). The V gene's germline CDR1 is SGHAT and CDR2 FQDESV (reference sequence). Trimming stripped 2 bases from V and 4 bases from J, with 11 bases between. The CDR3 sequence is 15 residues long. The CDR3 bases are TGTGCCAGCAGCTTAAGGACAGCCGGTAATGAAAAACTGTTTTTT. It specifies CASSLRTAGNEKLFF.

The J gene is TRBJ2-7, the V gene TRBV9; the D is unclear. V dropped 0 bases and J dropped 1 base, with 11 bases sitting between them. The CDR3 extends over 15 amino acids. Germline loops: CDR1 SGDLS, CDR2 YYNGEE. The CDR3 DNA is TGTGCCAGCAGCGTAGCTACGGGTCCGTCCTACGAGCAGTACTTC. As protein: CASSVATGPSYEQYF. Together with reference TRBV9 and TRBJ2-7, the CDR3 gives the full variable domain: DSGVTQTPKHLITATGQRVTLRCSPRSGDLSVYWYQQSLDQGLQFLIQYYNGEERAKGNILERFSAQQFPDLHSELNLSSLELGDSALYFCASSVATGPSYEQYFGPGTRLTVT.

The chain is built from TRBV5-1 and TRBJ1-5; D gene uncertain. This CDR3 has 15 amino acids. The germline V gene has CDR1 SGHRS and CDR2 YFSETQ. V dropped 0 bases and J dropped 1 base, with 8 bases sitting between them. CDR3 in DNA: TGCGCCAGCAGCTTGGGGAACCAAAGCAATCAGCCCCAGCATTTT. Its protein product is CASSLGNQSNQPQHF.

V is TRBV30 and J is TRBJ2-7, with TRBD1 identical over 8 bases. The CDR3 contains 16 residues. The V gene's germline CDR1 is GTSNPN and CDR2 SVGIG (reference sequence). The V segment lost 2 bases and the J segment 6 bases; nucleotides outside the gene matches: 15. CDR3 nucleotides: TGTGCCTGGAGTCCACCGGGACAGGTTCTGTCCGGCGAGCAGTACTTC. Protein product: CAWSPPGQVLSGEQYF.

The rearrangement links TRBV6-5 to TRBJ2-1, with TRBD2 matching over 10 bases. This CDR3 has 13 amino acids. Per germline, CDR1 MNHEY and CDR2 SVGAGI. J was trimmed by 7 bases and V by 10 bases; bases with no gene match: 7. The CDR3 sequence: CATKREGPNEQFF. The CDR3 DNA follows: TGTGCCACCAAGCGGGAGGGCCCGAATGAGCAGTTCTTC.

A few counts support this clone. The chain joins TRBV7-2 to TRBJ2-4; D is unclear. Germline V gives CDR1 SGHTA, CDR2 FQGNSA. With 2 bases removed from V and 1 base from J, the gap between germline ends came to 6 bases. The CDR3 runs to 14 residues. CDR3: CASSLTTAKNIQYF. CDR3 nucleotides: TGTGCCAGCAGCTTAACAACTGCCAAAAACATTCAGTACTTC.

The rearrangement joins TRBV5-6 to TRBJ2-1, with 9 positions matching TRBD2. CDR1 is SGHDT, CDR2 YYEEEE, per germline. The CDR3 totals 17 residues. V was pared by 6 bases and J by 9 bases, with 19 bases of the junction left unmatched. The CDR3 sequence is CASTELAGLPSPSEQFF. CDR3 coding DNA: TGTGCCAGCACCGAACTAGCGGGTCTTCCTAGCCCCAGTGAGCAGTTCTTC. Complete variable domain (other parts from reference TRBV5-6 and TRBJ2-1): DAGVTQSPTHLIKTRGQQVTLRCSPKSGHDTVSWYQQALGQGPQFIFQYYEEEERQRGNFPDRFSGHQFPNYSSELNVNALLLGDSALYLCASTELAGLPSPSEQFFGPGTRLTVL.

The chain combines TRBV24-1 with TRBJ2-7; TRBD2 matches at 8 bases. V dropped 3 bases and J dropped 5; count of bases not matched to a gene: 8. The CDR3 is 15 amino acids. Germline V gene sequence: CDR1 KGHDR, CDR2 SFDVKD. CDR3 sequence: CATSDGAGSGDEQYF. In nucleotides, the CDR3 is TGTGCCACCAGTGATGGGGCGGGTAGCGGGGACGAGCAGTACTTC.

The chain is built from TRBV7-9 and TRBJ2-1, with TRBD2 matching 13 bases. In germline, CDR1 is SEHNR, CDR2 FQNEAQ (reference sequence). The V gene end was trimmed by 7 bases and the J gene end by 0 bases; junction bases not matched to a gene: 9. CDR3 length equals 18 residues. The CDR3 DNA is TGTGCCAGCACCCAGACTAGCGGGAGGAAGAGCTCCTACAATGAGCAGTTCTTC. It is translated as CASTQTSGRKSSYNEQFF.

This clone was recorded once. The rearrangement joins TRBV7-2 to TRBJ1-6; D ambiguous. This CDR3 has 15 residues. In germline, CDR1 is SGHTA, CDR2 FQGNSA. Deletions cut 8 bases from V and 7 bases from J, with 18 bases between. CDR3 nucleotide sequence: TGTGCCAGCTCTCAGGACCAGCCTAGGAATTCACCCCTCCACTTT. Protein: CASSQDQPRNSPLHF. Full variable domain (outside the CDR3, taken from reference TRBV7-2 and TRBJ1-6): GAGVSQSPSNKVTEKGKDVELRCDPISGHTALYWYRQSLGQGLEFLIYFQGNSAPDKSGLPSDRFSAERTGGSVSTLTIQRTQQEDSAVYLCASSQDQPRNSPLHFGNGTRLTVT.

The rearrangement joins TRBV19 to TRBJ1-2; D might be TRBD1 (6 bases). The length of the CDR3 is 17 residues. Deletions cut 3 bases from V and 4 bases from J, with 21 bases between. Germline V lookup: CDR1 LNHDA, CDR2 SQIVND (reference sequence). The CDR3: CASSMLGAGVRGYGYTF. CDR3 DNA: TGTGCCAGTAGTATGCTGGGGGCCGGAGTTCGAGGCTATGGCTACACCTTC.

The CDR3 reads CASSWDPLIEQFF. The CDR3, as DNA: TGTGCCAGCAGTTGGGACCCGTTGATTGAGCAGTTCTTC. This chain connects TRBV6-2 or TRBV6-3 to TRBJ2-1; D may match TRBD1 or TRBD2 (5 bases each). The germline CDR1 and CDR2 sequences are MNHEY and SVGEGT. Trimming shortened V by 4 bases and J by 9 bases, and 13 bases separated the two germline ends. The CDR3 covers 13 residues.

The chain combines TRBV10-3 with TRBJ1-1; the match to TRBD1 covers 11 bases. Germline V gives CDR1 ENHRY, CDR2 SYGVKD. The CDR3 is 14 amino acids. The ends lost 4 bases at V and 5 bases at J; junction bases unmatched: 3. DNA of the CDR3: TGTGCCATCAGTGCGGGACAGGGGGTGACTGAAGCTTTCTTT. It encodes CAISAGQGVTEAFF.

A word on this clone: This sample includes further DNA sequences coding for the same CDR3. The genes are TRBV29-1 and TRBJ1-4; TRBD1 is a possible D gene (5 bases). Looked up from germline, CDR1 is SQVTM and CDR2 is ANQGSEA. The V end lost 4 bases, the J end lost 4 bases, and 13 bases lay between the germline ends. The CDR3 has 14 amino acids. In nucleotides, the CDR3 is TGCAGCGTTGGGGACGGGCGGAATAATGAAAAACTGTTTTTT. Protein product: CSVGDGRNNEKLFF.

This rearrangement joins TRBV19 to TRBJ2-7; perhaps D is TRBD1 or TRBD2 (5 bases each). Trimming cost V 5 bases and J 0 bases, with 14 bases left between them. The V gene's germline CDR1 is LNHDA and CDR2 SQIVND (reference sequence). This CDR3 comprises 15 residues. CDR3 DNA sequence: TGTGCCAGTAGTTGGGGATCGGGACCCTCCTACGAGCAGTACTTC. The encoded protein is CASSWGSGPSYEQYF.

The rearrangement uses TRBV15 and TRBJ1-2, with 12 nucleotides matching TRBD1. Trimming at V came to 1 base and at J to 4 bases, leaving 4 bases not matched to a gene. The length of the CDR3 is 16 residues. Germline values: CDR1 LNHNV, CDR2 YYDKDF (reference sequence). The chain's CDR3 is CATSRGDRGPGYGYTF. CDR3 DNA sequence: TGTGCCACCAGCAGAGGGGACAGGGGGCCGGGCTATGGCTACACCTTC.

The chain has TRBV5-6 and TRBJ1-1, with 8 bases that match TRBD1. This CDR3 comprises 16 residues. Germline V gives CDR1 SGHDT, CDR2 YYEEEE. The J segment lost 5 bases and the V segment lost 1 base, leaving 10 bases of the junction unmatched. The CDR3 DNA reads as TGTGCCAGCAGCTTGTATACAGACAGGGGAAGGACTGAAGCTTTCTTT. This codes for CASSLYTDRGRTEAFF.

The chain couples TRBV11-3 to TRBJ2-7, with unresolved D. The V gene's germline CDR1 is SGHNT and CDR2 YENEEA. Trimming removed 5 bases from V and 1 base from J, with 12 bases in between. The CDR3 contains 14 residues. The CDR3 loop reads CASSPHAGSYEQYF. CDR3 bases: TGTGCCAGCAGCCCACACGCCGGATCCTACGAGCAGTACTTC. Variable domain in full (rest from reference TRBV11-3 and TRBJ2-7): EAGVVQSPRYKIIEKKQPVAFWCNPISGHNTLYWYLQNLGQGPELLIRYENEEAVDDSQLPKDRFSAERLKGVDSTLKIQPAELGDSAVYLCASSPHAGSYEQYFGPGTRLTVT.

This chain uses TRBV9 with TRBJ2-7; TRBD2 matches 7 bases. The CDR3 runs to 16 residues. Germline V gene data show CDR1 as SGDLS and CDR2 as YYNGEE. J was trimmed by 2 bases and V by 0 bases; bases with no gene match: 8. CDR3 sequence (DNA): TGTGCCAGCAGCGTAGAATCTCGGGACTACCCCTACGAGCAGTACTTC. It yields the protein CASSVESRDYPYEQYF.